What follows are 23 T cell receptor beta chains derived from one specimen sequenced in a study of read filtering for tumor transcriptome and immune sequencing. The library was built from about 0.4 ug RNA with molecular barcoded adaptors for alpha/delta and beta/gamma chains. MiXCR, applied by TCRdb to the reads, yields one record per CDR3 protein. The sample contains approximately 93,000 distinct CDR3 sequences, about a fifth of which appear only once. Sequenced input: a population of CD138-negative cells sorted from bone marrow. The receptor set was obtained from a donor at least 40 years old with multiple myeloma.

The J gene is TRBJ1-4, the V gene TRBV5-1, with a tentative D call TRBD1 (5 bases). Trimming stripped 0 bases from V and 6 bases from J, with 6 bases between. Looked up from germline, CDR1 is SGHRS and CDR2 is YFSETQ. There are 13 residues in the CDR3. The CDR3 sequence: CASSLVTDEKLFF. CDR3 bases: TGCGCCAGCAGCTTGGTGACAGATGAAAAACTGTTTTTT.

This clonotype was seen many times. The chain carries TRBV7-2 and TRBJ2-3; no definite D call. V was clipped by 1 base and J by 2 bases, with 10 bases between them. The CDR3 has 15 amino acids. Germline values: CDR1 SGHTA, CDR2 FQGNSA. The CDR3 coding sequence is TGTGCCAGCAGCTTAGTCCGGGCTTCCACAGATACGCAGTATTTT. Protein sequence: CASSLVRASTDTQYF.

This clonotype has ten or more counts. The chain couples TRBV6-1 to TRBJ2-6; 7 nucleotides agree with TRBD1. V lost 7 bases to trimming and J lost 1 base; unmatched junction nucleotides: 13. This CDR3 has 18 amino acids. Germline lookup yields CDR1 MNHNS and CDR2 SASEGT. The CDR3 protein is CASNPKRQGASGANVLTF. The CDR3, as DNA: TGTGCCAGCAACCCAAAGCGACAGGGCGCGTCTGGGGCCAACGTCCTGACTTTC.

A note on this clonotype: Relative to the germline gene, one junction end is altered; a read error may explain this. V is TRBV28 and J is TRBJ2-1; no definite D call. The CDR3 has 11 residues. The germline V gene has CDR1 MDHEN and CDR2 SYDVKM. The CDR3 region is CASVIGNEHFF. The CDR3 DNA follows: TGTGCCAGCGTCATTGGAAATGAGCACTTCTTC.

This clonotype was counted ten times or more. The gene calls are TRBV29-1 and TRBJ1-1; D is unclear. Germline V gene lookup returns CDR1 SQVTM and CDR2 ANQGSEA. The CDR3 has 11 amino acids. The germline V and J ends were trimmed by 7 bases and 1 base, with 7 bases remaining between them. The DNA for the CDR3 is TGCAGCGGGTTGAAGAACACTGAAGCTTTCTTT. Translating it yields CSGLKNTEAFF.

Notes on this clonotype: In this CDR3 the conserved last residue, phenylalanine or tryptophan, is missing, so a read error is likely. This chain joins TRBV2 and TRBJ2-5; 9 nucleotides match TRBD2. Losses at the gene ends were 6 bases for V and 2 bases for J; bases not matched to a gene: 7. CDR1 and CDR2 from the germline V gene are SNHLY and FYNNEI. The CDR3 length is 15 residues. The CDR3 sequence: CASSSNGLAQETQYL. CDR3 DNA: TGTGCCAGCAGCTCCAATGGACTAGCGCAAGAGACCCAGTACCTC.

This clonotype appeared many times. V gene TRBV10-3 combines with J gene TRBJ1-1; 8 bases line up with TRBD1. The DNA end is a closer match to TRBJ1-6, so the J assignment may be wrong. The germline CDR1 and CDR2 sequences are ENHRY and SYGVKD. The CDR3 contains 14 residues. The CDR3 spells CAISERTGPGTLHF. The CDR3 DNA reads TGTGCCATCAGTGAGCGGACAGGGCCTGGCACCCTCCACTTT.

This clonotype was seen a handful of times. The J gene is TRBJ2-2, the V gene TRBV28; D could derive from TRBD1 or TRBD2 (5 bases each). V was shortened by 10 bases and J by 1 base, with 10 bases between the two germline ends. Germline lookup yields CDR1 MDHEN and CDR2 SYDVKM. This CDR3 contains 13 residues. CDR3 DNA: TGTGCCATACGGGACGGGAACACCGGGGAGCTGTTTTTT. It yields the protein CAIRDGNTGELFF. Full variable domain (missing parts from reference TRBV28 and TRBJ2-2): DVKVTQSSRYLVKRTGEKVFLECVQDMDHENMFWYRQDPGLGLRLIYFSYDVKMKEKGDIPEGYSVSREKKERFSLILESASTNQTSMYLCAIRDGNTGELFFGEGSRLTVL.

There are many counts of this clonotype. The J gene is TRBJ2-5, the V gene TRBV28; D may match TRBD1 or TRBD2 (5 bases each). Germline CDR1 reads MDHEN; CDR2 reads SYDVKM. V was clipped by 2 bases and J by 4 bases, with 11 bases between them. CDR3 size: 14 residues. CDR3 DNA: TGTGCCAGCAGTTTAATCGGGGCTCGAGAGACCCAGTACTTC. Protein: CASSLIGARETQYF.

This clonotype was found a few times. The rearrangement joins TRBV14 to TRBJ2-5; possible D gene TRBD1, 5 bases. V dropped 0 bases and J dropped 9 bases, with 17 bases sitting between them. This CDR3 has 15 amino acids. From germline, CDR1 is SGHDN and CDR2 FVKESK. The DNA for the CDR3 is TGTGCCAGCAGCCAAGATTTAGCCACAGGCAGGGCCCAGTACTTC. Its translation is CASSQDLATGRAQYF. The whole variable domain, remainder taken from reference TRBV14 and TRBJ2-5, is EAGVTQFPSHSVIEKGQTVTLRCDPISGHDNLYWYRRVMGKEIKFLLHFVKESKQDESGMPNNRFLAERTGGTYSTLKVQPAELEDSGVYFCASSQDLATGRAQYFGPGTRLLVL.

This chain connects TRBV20-1 to TRBJ1-2; tentative D call: TRBD1 (6 bases). This CDR3 is 17 amino acids long. Germline V lookup: CDR1 DFQATT, CDR2 SNEGSKA (reference sequence). The ends were cut back, 2 bases at V and 0 bases at J, with 19 bases in the middle. The CDR3 DNA reads as TGCAGTGCTAGACCTCTCCCGGGACACCACTCTAACTATGGCTACACCTTC. Its translation is CSARPLPGHHSNYGYTF.

The rearrangement links TRBV6-1 to TRBJ1-5; no definite D call. Germline lookup yields CDR1 MNHNS and CDR2 SASEGT. Trimming stripped 5 bases from V and 6 bases from J, with 2 bases between. This CDR3 contains 10 residues. The CDR3 loop is CASSSQPQHF. The CDR3 coding sequence is TGTGCCAGCAGTTCTCAGCCCCAGCATTTT.

There are a few counts of this clonotype. The rearrangement joins TRBV12-3 or TRBV12-4 to TRBJ2-7, with D hard to call. The ends were cut back, 5 bases at V and 4 bases at J, with 12 bases in the middle. The CDR3 extends over 13 amino acids. The CDR3 nucleotides are TGTGCCAGCAGTCTAATGACGGAGTACGAGCAGTACTTC. Translated, it gives CASSLMTEYEQYF.

As to this clonotype: No conserved phenylalanine or tryptophan ends this CDR3, so it is likely a read error. The chain employs TRBV14 and TRBJ1-2; D gene ambiguous. The CDR3 is made up of 15 amino acids. V was pared by 3 bases and J by 0 bases, with 11 bases between. In germline, CDR1 is SGHDN, CDR2 FVKESK. The CDR3 DNA follows: TGTGCCAGCAGCCATCGCACATTAGCTAACTATGGCTACACCCTC. It specifies CASSHRTLANYGYTL.

This clonotype occurred a few times. The V and J genes are TRBV20-1 and TRBJ2-3, with 7 bases lining up with TRBD2. The CDR3 has 15 residues. The ends lost 0 bases at V and 2 bases at J; junction bases unmatched: 5. Germline CDR1 DFQATT, CDR2 SNEGSKA (reference sequence). The CDR3 coding sequence is TGCAGTGCTAGAGATACTAGCGAAACCACAGATACGCAGTATTTT. Translation gives CSARDTSETTDTQYF.

Points on this clonotype: With a much larger clone just one base away, this may be a read error. The CDR3 nucleotides are TGTGCCATCAGCTCATCAGCGAACACTGAAGCTTTCTTT. Translating gives CAISSSANTEAFF. The rearrangement links TRBV7-9 to TRBJ1-1; D remains unclear. Germline CDR1 reads SEHNR; CDR2 reads FQNEAQ (reference sequence). The CDR3 is made up of 13 amino acids.

There are many counts of this clonotype. This rearrangement joins TRBV28 to TRBJ1-1, with a possible D match to TRBD1 (5 bases). The V and J ends lost 4 bases and 9 bases respectively, with 15 bases between them. Germline lookup yields CDR1 MDHEN and CDR2 SYDVKM. There are 13 residues in the CDR3. The CDR3 DNA sequence: TGTGCCAGCAGTTCTGACGGTGAGGGGAAAGCTTTCTTT. Residues: CASSSDGEGKAFF.

The chain combines TRBV2 with TRBJ1-5, with 7 bases lining up with TRBD1. With 6 bases clipped from V and 1 base from J, the junction kept 21 bases outside the gene matches. The CDR3 spans 20 residues. The germline CDR1 and CDR2 sequences are SNHLY and FYNNEI. In DNA, the CDR3 is TGTGCCAGCAGCGTACTCCCAGACACAGGGGAGAATATGAGCAATCAGCCCCAGCATTTT. Encoded protein: CASSVLPDTGENMSNQPQHF.

At least ten counts were recorded for this clonotype. The chain combines TRBV11-2 with TRBJ1-2; D not certain. Trimming took 8 bases from V and 4 from J, leaving 11 bases between them. The length of the CDR3 is 12 residues. Germline CDR1 SGHAT, CDR2 FQNNGV. CDR3 DNA sequence: TGTGCCAGCTCCGGAGGGTCCTATGGCTACACCTTC. As protein: CASSGGSYGYTF. Together with reference TRBV11-2 and TRBJ1-2, the CDR3 gives the full variable domain: EAGVAQSPRYKIIEKRQSVAFWCNPISGHATLYWYQQILGQGPKLLIQFQNNGVVDDSQLPKDRFSAERLKGVDSTLKIQPAKLEDSAVYLCASSGGSYGYTFGSGTRLTVV.

This clonotype was counted at least ten times. The gene calls are TRBV12-3 or TRBV12-4 and TRBJ1-6, with TRBD1 matching 9 bases. This CDR3 has 15 residues. The V segment lost 6 bases and the J segment 5 bases; nucleotides outside the gene matches: 5. The CDR3, as DNA: TGTGCCAGCAGGGGACAGGGTACTAATAATTCACCCCTCCACTTT. Translated: CASRGQGTNNSPLHF.

Remarks on this clonotype: One junction end disagrees with the germline gene, perhaps due to a read error. The chain combines TRBV28 with TRBJ2-5; perhaps D is TRBD1 or TRBD2 (5 bases each). The CDR3 is 14 residues long. Germline assignment: CDR1 MDHEN and CDR2 SYDVKM. As DNA, the CDR3 is TGTGCCACCCATGAGGGTGAGGGGAAAGAGTCCCAGTACTTC. Translation gives CATHEGEGKESQYF.

The chain employs TRBV7-2 and TRBJ1-2, with D tentatively TRBD1 (6 bases). With 4 bases removed from V and 0 bases from J, the gap between germline ends came to 12 bases. CDR1 and CDR2 (germline): SGHTA, FQGNSA. This CDR3 region has 15 residues. CDR3 region: CASSSTGSPNYGYTF. The DNA of the CDR3 is TGTGCCAGCAGCTCAACAGGGTCCCCTAACTATGGCTACACCTTC.

This clonotype showed up many times. The genes are TRBV19 and TRBJ2-1; 11 nucleotides line up with TRBD2. With V trimmed by 5 bases and J by 9 bases, 9 bases remained unmatched. This CDR3 contains 15 residues. The germline V gene has CDR1 LNHDA and CDR2 SQIVND (reference sequence). The CDR3: CASSPIAGGPPEQFF. CDR3 nucleotide sequence: TGTGCCAGTAGTCCCATAGCGGGGGGGCCACCTGAGCAGTTCTTC.